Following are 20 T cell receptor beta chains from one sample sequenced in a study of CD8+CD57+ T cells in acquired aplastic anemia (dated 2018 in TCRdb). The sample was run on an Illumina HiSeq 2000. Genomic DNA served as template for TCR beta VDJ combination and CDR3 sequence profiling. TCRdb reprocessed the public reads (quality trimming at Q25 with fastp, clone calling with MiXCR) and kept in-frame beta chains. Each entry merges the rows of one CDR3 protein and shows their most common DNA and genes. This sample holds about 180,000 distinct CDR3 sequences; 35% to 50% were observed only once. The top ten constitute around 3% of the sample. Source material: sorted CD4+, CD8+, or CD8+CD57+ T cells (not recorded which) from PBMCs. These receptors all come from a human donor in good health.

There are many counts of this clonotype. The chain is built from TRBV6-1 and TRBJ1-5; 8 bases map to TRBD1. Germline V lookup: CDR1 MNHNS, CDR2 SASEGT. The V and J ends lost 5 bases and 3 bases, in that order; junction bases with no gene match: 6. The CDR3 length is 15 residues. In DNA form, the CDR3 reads TGTGCCAGCAGTTCCGACAGGGGCCCCAATCAGCCCCAGCATTTT. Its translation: CASSSDRGPNQPQHF.

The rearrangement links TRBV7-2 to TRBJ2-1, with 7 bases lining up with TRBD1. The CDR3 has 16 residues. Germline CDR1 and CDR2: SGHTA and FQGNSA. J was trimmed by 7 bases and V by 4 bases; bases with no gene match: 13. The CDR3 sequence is CASSSYATRGSNEQFF. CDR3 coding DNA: TGTGCCAGCAGCTCCTACGCTACCAGGGGGTCGAATGAGCAGTTCTTC.

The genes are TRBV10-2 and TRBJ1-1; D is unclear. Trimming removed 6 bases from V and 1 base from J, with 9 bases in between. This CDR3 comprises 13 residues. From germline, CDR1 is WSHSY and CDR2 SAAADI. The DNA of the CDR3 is TGCGCCAGCAGCGGTGACACGAACACTGAAGCTTTCTTT. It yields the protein CASSGDTNTEAFF.

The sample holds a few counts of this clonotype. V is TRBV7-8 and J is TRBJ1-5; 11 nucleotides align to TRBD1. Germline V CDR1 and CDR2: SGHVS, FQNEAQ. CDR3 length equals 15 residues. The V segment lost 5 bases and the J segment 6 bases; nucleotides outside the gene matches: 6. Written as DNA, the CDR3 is TGTGCCAGCAGCCATGGGACAGGGGGTATTCAGCCCCAGCATTTT. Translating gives CASSHGTGGIQPQHF.

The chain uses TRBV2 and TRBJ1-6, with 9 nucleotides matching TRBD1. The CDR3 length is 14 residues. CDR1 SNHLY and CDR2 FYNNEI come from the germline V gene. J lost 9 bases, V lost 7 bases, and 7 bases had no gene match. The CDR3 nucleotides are TGTGCCAGCATGGTCCTACAGGGGGCTTCACCCCTCCACTTT. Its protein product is CASMVLQGASPLHF.

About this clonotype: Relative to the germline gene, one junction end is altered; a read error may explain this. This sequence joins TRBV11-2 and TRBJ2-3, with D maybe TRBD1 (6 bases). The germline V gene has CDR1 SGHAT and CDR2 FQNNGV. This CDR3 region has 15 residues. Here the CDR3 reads CVSRATGFNTDTQYF. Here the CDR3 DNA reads TGTGTCAGCAGGGCGACAGGATTTAACACAGATACGCAGTATTTT.

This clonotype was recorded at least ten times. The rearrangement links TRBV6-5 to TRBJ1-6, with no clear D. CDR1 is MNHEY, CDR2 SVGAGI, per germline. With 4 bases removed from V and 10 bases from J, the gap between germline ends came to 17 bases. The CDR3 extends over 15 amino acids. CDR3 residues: CASSSVANSGSPLHF. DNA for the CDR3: TGTGCCAGCAGTTCCGTGGCAAACTCGGGCTCACCCCTCCACTTT.

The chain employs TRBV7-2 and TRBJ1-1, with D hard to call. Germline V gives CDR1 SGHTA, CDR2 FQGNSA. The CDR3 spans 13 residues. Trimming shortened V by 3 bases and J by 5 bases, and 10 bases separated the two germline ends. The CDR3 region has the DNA TGTGCCAGCAGCTTCAGCCATCTTACTGAAGCTTTCTTT. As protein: CASSFSHLTEAFF.

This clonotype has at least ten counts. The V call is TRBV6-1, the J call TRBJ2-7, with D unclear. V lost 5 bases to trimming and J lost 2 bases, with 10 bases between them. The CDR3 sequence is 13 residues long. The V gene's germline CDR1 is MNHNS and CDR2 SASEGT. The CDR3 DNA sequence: TGTGCCAGCAGTAGGGCTTTTACCTACGAGCAGTACTTC. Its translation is CASSRAFTYEQYF.

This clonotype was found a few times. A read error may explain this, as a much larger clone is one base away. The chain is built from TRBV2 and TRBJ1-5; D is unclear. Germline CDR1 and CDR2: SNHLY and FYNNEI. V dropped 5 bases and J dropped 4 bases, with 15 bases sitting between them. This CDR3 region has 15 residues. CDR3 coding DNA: TGTGCCAGCAGTCTACAGACGGCGGCGAATCAGCCCCAGCATTTT. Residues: CASSLQTAANQPQHF. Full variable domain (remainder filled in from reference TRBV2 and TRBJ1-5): EPEVTQTPSHQVTQMGQEVILRCVPISNHLYFYWYRQILGQKVEFLVSFYNNEISEKSEIFDDQFSVERPDGSNFTLKIRSTKLEDSAMYFCASSLQTAANQPQHFGDGTRLSIL.

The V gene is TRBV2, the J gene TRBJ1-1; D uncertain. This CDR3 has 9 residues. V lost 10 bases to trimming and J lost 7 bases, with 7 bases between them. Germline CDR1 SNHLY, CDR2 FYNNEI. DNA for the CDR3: TGTGCCATAACGGATGAAGCTTTCTTT. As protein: CAITDEAFF.

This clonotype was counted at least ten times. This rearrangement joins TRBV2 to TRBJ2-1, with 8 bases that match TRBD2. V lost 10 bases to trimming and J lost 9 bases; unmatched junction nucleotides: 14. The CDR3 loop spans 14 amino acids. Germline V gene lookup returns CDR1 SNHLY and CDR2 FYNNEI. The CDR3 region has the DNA TGTGCCACCACGCCGGGGGGGAGGGTTGGTGAGCAGTTCTTC. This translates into CATTPGGRVGEQFF.

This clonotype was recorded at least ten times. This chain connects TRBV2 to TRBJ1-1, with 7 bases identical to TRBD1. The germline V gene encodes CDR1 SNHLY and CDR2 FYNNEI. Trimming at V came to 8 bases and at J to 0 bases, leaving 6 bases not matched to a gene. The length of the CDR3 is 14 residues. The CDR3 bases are TGTGCCAGCCGGGACAGACTGATGAACACTGAAGCTTTCTTT. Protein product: CASRDRLMNTEAFF.

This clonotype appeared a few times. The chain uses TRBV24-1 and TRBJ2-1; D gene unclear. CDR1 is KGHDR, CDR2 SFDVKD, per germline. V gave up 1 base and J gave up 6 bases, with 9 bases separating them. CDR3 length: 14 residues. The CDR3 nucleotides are TGTGCCACCAGTGATTTTTCGGCAAGCAATGAGCAGTTCTTC. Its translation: CATSDFSASNEQFF.

The CDR3 loop reads CASRQGDSTYEQYF. CDR3 nucleotides: TGTGCCAGCAGACAAGGGGACAGTACCTACGAGCAGTACTTC. V usage is TRBV2 and J usage is TRBJ2-7; 7 bases map to TRBD1. The germline gives CDR1 SNHLY, CDR2 FYNNEI. Germline trimming cut 6 bases from V and 2 bases from J; bases unmatched to any gene: 7. The CDR3 totals 14 residues.

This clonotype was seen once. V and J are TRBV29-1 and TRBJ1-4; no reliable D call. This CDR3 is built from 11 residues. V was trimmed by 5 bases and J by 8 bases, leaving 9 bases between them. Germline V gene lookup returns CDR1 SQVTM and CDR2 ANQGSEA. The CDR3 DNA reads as TGCAGCGTTCTAGCCGGAGAAAAACTGTTTTTT. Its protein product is CSVLAGEKLFF. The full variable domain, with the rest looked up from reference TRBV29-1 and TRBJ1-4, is SAVISQKPSRDICQRGTSLTIQCQVDSQVTMMFWYRQQPGQSLTLIATANQGSEATYESGFVIDKFPISRPNLTFSTLTVSNMSPEDSSIYLCSVLAGEKLFFGSGTQLSVL.

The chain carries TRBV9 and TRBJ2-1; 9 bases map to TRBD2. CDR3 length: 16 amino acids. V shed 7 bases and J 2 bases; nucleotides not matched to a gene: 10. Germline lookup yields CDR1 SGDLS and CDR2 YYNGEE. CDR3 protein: CASGGGSSGAYNEQFF. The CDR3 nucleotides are TGTGCCAGCGGGGGGGGTTCTAGCGGGGCCTACAATGAGCAGTTCTTC.

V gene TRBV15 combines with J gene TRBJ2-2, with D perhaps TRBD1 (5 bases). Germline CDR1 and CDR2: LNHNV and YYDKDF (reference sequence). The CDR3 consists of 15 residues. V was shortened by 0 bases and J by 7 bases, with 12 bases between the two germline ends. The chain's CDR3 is CATSRDGAGFGELFF. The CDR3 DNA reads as TGTGCCACCAGCAGAGATGGGGCAGGGTTCGGGGAGCTGTTTTTT.

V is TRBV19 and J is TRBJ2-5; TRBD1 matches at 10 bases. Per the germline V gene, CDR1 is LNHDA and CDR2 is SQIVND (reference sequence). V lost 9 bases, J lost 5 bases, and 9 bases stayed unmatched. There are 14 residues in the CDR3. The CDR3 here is CASKRQGASETQYF. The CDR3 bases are TGTGCCAGCAAGCGACAGGGGGCTTCGGAGACCCAGTACTTC.

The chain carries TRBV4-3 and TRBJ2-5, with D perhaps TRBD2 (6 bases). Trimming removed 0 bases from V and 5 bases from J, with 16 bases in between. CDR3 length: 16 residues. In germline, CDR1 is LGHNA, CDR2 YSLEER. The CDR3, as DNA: TGCGCCAGCAGCCAAGAAGGTCCGGGGGTGGGGGAGACCCAGTACTTC. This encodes CASSQEGPGVGETQYF.